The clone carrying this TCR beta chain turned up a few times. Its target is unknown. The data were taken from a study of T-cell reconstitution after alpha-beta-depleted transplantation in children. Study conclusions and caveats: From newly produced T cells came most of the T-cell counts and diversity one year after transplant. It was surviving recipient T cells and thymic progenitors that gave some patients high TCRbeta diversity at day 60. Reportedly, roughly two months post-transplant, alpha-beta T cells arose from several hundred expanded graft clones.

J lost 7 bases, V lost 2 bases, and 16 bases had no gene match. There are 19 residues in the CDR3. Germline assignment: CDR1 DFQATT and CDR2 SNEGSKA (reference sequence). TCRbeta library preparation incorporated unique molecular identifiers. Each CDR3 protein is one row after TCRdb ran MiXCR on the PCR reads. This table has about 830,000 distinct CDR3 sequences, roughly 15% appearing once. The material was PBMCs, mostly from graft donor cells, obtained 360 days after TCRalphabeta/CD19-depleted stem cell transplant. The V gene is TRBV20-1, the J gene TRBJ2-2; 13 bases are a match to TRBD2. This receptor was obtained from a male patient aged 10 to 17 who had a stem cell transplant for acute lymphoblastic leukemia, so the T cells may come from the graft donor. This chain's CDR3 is CSARPPHTGLAGVFGELFF. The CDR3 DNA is TGCAGTGCTAGACCACCACACACCGGACTAGCGGGAGTATTCGGGGAGCTGTTTTTT.